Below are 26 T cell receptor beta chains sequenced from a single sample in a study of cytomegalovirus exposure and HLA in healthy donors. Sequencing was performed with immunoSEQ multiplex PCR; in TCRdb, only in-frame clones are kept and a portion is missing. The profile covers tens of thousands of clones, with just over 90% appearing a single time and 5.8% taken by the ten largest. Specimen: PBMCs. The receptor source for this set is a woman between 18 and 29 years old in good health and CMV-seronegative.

The CDR3 DNA reads as TGTGCCAGCAGCCAAGGGACTAGCGGGAGTTTCAGAGAGACCCAGTACTTC. This gives the protein CASSQGTSGSFRETQYF. The gene calls are TRBV7-2 and TRBJ2-5; 14 bases are shared with TRBD2. The V segment lost 5 bases and the J segment 4 bases; nucleotides outside the gene matches: 9. CDR3 size: 17 residues. The germline V gene has CDR1 SGHTA and CDR2 FQGNSA.

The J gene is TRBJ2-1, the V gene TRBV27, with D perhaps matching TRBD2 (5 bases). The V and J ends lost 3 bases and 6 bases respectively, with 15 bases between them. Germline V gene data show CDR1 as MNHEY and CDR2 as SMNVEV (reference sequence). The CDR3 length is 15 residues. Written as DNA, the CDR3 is TGTGCCAGCAGTTTCCTTTCCACTAGGACCAATGAGCAGTTCTTC. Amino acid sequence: CASSFLSTRTNEQFF.

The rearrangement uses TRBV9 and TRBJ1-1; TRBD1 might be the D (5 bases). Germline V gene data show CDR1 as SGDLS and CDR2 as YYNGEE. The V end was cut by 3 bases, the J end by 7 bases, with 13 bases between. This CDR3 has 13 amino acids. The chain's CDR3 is CASSARGDGEAFF. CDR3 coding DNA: TGTGCCAGCAGCGCCCGGGGGGACGGTGAAGCTTTCTTT.

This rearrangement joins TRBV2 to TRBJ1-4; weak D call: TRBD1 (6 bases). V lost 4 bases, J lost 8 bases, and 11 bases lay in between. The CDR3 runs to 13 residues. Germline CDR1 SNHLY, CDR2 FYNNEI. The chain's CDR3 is CASSVGGQEKLFF. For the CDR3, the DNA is TGTGCCAGCAGTGTTGGGGGCCAAGAAAAACTGTTTTTT. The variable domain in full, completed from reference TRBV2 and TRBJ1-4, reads EPEVTQTPSHQVTQMGQEVILRCVPISNHLYFYWYRQILGQKVEFLVSFYNNEISEKSEIFDDQFSVERPDGSNFTLKIRSTKLEDSAMYFCASSVGGQEKLFFGSGTQLSVL.

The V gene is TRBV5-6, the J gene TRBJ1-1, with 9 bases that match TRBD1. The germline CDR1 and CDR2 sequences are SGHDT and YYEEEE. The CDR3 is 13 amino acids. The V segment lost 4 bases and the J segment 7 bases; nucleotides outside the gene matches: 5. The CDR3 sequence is CASSPGQGSEAFF. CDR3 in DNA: TGTGCCAGCAGCCCCGGACAGGGGAGTGAAGCTTTCTTT.

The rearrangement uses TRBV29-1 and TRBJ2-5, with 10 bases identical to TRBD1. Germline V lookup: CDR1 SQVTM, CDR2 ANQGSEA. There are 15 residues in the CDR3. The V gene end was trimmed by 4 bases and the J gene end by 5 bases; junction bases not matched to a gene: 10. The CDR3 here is CSVGGGTGVQETQYF. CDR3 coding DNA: TGCAGCGTTGGAGGAGGGACAGGGGTCCAGGAGACCCAGTACTTC.

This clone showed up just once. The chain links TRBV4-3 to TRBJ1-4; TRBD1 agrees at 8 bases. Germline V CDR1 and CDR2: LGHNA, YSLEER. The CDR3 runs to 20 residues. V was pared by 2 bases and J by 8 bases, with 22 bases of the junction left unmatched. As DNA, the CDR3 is TGCGCCAGCAGCCAATATCCCAGTGAGGACAGGGTCACCCTCCTGGAAAAACTGTTTTTT. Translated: CASSQYPSEDRVTLLEKLFF.

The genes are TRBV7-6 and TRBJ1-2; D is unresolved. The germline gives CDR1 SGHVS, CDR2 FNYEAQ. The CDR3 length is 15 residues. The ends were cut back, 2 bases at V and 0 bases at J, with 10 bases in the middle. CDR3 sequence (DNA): TGTGCCAGCAGCTTACTAACCGTAGCTAACTATGGCTACACCTTC. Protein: CASSLLTVANYGYTF.

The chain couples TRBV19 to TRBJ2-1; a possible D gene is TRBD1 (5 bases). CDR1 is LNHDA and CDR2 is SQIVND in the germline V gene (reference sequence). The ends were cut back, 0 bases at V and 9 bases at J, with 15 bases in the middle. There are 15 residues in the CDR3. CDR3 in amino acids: CASSIDRGRGSEQFF. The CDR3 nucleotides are TGTGCCAGTAGTATAGATCGTGGAAGGGGTAGTGAGCAGTTCTTC.

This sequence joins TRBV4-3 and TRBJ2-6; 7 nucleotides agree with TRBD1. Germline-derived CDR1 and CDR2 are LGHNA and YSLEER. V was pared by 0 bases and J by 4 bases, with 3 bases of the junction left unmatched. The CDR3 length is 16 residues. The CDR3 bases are TGCGCCAGCAGCCAAGAAGCAGGGGGAGGGGCCAACGTCCTGACTTTC. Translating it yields CASSQEAGGGANVLTF.

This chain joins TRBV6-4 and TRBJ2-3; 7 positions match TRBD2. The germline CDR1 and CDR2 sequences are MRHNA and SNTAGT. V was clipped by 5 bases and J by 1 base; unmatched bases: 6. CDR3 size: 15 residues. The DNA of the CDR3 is TGTGCCAGCAGTATACAGCGGGGCGGCACAGATACGCAGTATTTT. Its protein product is CASSIQRGGTDTQYF.

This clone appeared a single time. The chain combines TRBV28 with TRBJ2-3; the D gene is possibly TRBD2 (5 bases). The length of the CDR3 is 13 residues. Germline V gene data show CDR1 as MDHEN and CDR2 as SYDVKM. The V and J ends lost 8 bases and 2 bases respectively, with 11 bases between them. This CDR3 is CASRDPNTDTQYF. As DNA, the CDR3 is TGTGCCAGCCGGGATCCTAACACAGATACGCAGTATTTT.

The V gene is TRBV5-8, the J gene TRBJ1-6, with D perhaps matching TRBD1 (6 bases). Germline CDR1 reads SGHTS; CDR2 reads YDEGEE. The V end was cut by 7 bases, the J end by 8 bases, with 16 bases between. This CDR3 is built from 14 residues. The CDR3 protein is CASSLRTVDSPLHF. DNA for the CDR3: TGTGCCAGCTCACTACGGACAGTCGATTCACCCCTCCACTTT.

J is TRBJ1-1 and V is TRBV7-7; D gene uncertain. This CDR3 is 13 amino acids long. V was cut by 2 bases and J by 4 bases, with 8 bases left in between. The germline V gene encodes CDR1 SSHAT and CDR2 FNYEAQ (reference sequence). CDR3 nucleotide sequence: TGTGCCAGCAGCTTATCCCGGGGCACTGAAGCTTTCTTT. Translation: CASSLSRGTEAFF.

This CDR3 is CASSRSLYNEQFF. Written as DNA, the CDR3 is TGTGCCAGCTCACGGAGCCTGTACAATGAGCAGTTCTTC. The chain uses TRBV18 and TRBJ2-1; D ambiguous. In germline, CDR1 is KGHSH, CDR2 LQKENI. Trimming removed 4 bases at V and 4 bases at J, with 8 bases between. CDR3 length: 13 amino acids.

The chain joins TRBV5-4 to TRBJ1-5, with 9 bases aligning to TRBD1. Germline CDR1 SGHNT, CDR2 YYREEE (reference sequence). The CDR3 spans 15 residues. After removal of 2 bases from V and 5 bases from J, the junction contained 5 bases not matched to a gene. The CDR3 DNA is TGTGCCAGCAGCTTAGGGACAGGGATCGATCAGCCCCAGCATTTT. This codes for CASSLGTGIDQPQHF.

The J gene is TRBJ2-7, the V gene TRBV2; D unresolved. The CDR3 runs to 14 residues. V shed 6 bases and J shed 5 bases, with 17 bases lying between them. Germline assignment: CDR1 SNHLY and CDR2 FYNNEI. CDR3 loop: CASRLGPSLDEQYF. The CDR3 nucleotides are TGTGCCAGCAGGTTGGGCCCCTCCTTAGACGAGCAGTACTTC.

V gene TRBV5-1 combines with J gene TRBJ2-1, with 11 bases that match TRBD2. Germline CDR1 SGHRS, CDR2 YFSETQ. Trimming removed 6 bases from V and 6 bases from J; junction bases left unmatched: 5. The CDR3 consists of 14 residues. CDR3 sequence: CASMELAGVNEQFF. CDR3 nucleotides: TGCGCCAGCATGGAACTAGCGGGAGTCAATGAGCAGTTCTTC.

For the CDR3, the DNA is TGTGCCAGCAGTAGTGCATTCCGGGACACTCAAGAGACCCAGTACTTC. Its protein product is CASSSAFRDTQETQYF. The J gene is TRBJ2-5, the V gene TRBV7-9, with D possibly matching TRBD1 (6 bases). Per germline, CDR1 SEHNR and CDR2 FQNEAQ (reference sequence). This CDR3 contains 16 residues. V was trimmed by 6 bases and J by 2 bases, leaving 19 bases between them. The full variable domain, with the rest looked up from reference TRBV7-9 and TRBJ2-5, is DTGVSQNPRHKITKRGQNVTFRCDPISEHNRLYWYRQTLGQGPEFLTYFQNEAQLEKSRLLSDRFSAERPKGSFSTLEIQRTEQGDSAMYLCASSSAFRDTQETQYFGPGTRLLVL.

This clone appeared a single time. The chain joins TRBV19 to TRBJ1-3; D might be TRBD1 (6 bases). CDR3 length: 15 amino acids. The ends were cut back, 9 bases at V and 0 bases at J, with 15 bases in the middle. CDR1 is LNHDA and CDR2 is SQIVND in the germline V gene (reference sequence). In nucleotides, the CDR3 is TGTGCCAGCGGTCATACAGGGAGCTCTGGAAACACCATATATTTT. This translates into CASGHTGSSGNTIYF.

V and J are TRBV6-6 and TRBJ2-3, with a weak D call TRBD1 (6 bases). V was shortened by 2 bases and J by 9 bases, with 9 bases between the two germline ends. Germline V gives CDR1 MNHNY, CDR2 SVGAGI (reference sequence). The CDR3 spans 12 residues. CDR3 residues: CASSYGQGTQYF. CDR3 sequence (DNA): TGTGCCAGCAGTTACGGGCAGGGGACGCAGTATTTT.

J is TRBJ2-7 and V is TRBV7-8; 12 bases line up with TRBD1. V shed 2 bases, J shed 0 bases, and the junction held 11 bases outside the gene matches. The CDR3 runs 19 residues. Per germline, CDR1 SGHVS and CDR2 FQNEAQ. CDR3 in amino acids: CASSLYGTGGFNSSYEQYF. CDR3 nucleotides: TGTGCCAGCAGCTTATACGGGACAGGGGGCTTTAATAGCTCCTACGAGCAGTACTTC. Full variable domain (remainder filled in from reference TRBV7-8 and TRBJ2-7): GAGVSQSPRYKVAKRGQDVALRCDPISGHVSLFWYQQALGQGPEFLTYFQNEAQLDKSGLPSDRFFAERPEGSVSTLKIQRTQQEDSAVYLCASSLYGTGGFNSSYEQYFGPGTRLTVT.

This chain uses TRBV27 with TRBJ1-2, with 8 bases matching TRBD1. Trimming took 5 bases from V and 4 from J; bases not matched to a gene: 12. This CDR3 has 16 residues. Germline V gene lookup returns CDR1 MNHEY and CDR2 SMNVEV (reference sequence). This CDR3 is CASSAFYPDRGYGYTF. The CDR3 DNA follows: TGTGCCAGCAGTGCCTTCTACCCCGACAGGGGCTATGGCTACACCTTC.

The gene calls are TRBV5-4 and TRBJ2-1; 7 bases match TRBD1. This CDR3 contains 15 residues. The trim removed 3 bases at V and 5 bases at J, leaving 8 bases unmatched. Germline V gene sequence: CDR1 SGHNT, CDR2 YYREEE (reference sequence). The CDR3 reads CASSSSEQGHNEQFF. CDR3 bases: TGTGCCAGCAGCTCGTCAGAACAGGGGCACAATGAGCAGTTCTTC.

Here the CDR3 reads CASSLAQTVISGNTIYF. CDR3 bases: TGTGCCAGCAGCTTAGCCCAGACAGTGATCTCTGGAAACACCATATATTTT. The chain is built from TRBV7-9 and TRBJ1-3; D perhaps matches TRBD1 (5 bases). Germline CDR1 is SEHNR and CDR2 is FQNEAQ (reference sequence). V was cut by 0 bases and J by 0 bases, with 12 bases left in between. The CDR3 covers 17 residues.

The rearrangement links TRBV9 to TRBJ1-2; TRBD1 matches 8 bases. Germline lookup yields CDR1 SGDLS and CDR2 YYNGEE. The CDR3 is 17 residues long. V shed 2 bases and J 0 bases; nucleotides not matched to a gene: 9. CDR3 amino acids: CASSVSPGQGSNYGYTF. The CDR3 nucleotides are TGTGCCAGCAGCGTTTCACCCGGACAGGGTTCTAACTATGGCTACACCTTC.